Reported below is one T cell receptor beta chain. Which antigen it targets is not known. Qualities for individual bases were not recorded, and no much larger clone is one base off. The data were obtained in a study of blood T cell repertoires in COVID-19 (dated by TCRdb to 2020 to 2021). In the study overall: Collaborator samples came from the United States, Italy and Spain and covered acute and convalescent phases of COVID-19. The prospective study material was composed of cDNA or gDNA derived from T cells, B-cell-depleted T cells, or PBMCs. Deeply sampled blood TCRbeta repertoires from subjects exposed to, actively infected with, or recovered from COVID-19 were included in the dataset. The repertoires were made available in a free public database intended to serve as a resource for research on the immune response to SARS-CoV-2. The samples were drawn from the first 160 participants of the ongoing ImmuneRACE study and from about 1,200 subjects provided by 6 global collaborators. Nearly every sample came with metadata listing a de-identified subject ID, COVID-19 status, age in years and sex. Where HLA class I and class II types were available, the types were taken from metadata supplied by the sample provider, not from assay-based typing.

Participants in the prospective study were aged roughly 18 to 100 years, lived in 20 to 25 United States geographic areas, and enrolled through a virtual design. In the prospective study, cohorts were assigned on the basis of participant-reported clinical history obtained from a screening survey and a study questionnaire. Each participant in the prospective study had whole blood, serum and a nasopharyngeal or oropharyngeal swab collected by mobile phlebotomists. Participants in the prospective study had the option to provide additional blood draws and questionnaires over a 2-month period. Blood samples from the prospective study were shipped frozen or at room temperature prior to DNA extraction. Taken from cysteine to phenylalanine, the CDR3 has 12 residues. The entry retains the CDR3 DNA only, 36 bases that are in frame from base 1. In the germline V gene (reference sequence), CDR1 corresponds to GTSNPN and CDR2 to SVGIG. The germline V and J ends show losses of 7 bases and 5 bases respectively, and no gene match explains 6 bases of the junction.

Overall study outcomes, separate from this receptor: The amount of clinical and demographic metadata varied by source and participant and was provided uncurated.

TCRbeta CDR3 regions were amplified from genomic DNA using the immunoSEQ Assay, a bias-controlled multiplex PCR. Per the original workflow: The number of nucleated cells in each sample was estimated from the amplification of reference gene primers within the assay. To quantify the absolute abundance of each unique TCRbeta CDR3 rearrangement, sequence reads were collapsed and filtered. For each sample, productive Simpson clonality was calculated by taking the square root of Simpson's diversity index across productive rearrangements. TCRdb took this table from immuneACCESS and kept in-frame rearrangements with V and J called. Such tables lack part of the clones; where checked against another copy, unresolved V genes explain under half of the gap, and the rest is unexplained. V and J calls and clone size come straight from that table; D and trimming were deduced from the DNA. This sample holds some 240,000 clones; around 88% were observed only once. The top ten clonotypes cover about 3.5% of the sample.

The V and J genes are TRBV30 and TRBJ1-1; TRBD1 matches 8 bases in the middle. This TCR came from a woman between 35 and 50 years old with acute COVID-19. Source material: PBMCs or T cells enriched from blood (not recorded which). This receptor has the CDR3 CALGQGETEAFF. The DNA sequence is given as TGTGCCTTAGGACAGGGCGAGACTGAAGCTTTCTTT.